Included here is one TCR beta chain sequence, with context. The sample belongs to a study of blood T cell repertoires in COVID-19. The protocol was immunoSEQ multiplex PCR, while the TCRdb copy is restricted to in-frame clones and leaves out a portion. The sample includes fewer than 100,000 clones, 75% to 85% seen only once; the top ten take about 24%. The CDR3 has 17 amino acids. Trimming at V came to 0 bases and at J to 0 bases, leaving 5 bases not matched to a gene. Germline V gene data show CDR1 as SGHRS and CDR2 as YFSETQ. J is TRBJ2-3 and V is TRBV5-1, with 9 bases fitting TRBD2. Specimen: peripheral blood. This TCR was sampled from a man aged 70 or older with acute or convalescent COVID-19. CDR3 region: CASSLASSGASTDTQYF. For the CDR3, the DNA is TGCGCCAGCAGCTTGGCCTCTAGCGGGGCTAGCACAGATACGCAGTATTTT.